Here is one TCR beta chain with its context. Its target is not known. The sample comes from a study of T cell responses to AZD1222 COVID-19 vaccine. Regarding the study as a whole: CD4 TCRs covered the whole spike, strongest at regions 160-218 and 743-854. Only six AZD1222 recipients tested seropositive at baseline. Without day 14 samples, only post-peak T cell repertoires were studied. Clonal diversity may have been underestimated, and the donors were mostly white British, with more females than males.

The protocol was immunoSEQ multiplex PCR, while the TCRdb copy is restricted to in-frame clones and leaves out a portion. The sample consists of approximately 110,000 clones, roughly 88% of them appearing once. This TCR was sampled from an adult in good health. Sequenced here: peripheral blood, sampled on day 0 of AZD1222 vaccination.

DNA of the CDR3: TGTGCCAGCAGCAGACAGGGAAACACCGGGGAGCTGTTTTTT. Residues: CASSRQGNTGELFF. This chain links TRBV2 with TRBJ2-2, with TRBD1 matching over 7 bases. The CDR3 has 14 residues. V dropped 6 bases and J dropped 2; count of bases not matched to a gene: 3. Germline V gene data show CDR1 as SNHLY and CDR2 as FYNNEI.